A selection of T cell receptor beta chains follows, all from one sample in a study of beta chain features in type 1 diabetes. This table comes from immunoSEQ multiplex PCR, and its TCRdb copy is limited to in-frame clones, with some not included. This table has over 300,000 clones, 8% appearing once. The sequencing sample was made of central memory CD4+ T cells from blood. The origin of the receptors is a woman aged 18-35 years in good health. Each CDR3 is given with its conserved first and last residue. A D gene is named only where the DNA matches it firmly. The listing skips clone size in some rows; elsewhere it reads once, few, many or a size class.

j_call	clone_size	v_call	d_call	cdr3_aa	cdr3_nt
TRBJ2-7	.	TRBV7-2	.	CASSAGSSTYEQYF	TGTGCCAGCAGCGCAGGGAGTAGTACCTACGAGCAGTACTTC
TRBJ2-1	.	TRBV27	.	CASSSNSGRHGFF	TGTGCCAGCAGTTCAAATTCAGGCAGGCATGGGTTCTTC
TRBJ1-1	.	TRBV7-8	.	CASRFGGGEAFF	TGTGCCAGCAGGTTTGGGGGAGGGGAAGCTTTCTTT
TRBJ2-5	few	TRBV18	.	CASSRGQETQYF	TGTGCCAGCTCCCGGGGTCAAGAGACCCAGTACTTC
TRBJ1-1	few	TRBV7-9	.	CAANPYREFTEAFF	TGTGCCGCAAACCCCTACAGGGAATTCACTGAAGCTTTCTTT
TRBJ1-3	.	TRBV28	TRBD1	CASSSPGTGGNTIYF	TGTGCCAGCAGTTCCCCCGGGACAGGGGGAAACACCATATATTTT
TRBJ2-3	.	TRBV4-3	TRBD1	CASSQNRGDTQYF	TGCGCCAGCAGCCAGAACAGGGGGGATACGCAGTATTTT
TRBJ1-1	few	TRBV19	TRBD1	CASTHRGNTEAFF	TGTGCCAGTACCCACAGGGGGAACACTGAAGCTTTCTTT
TRBJ2-3	few	TRBV6-5	.	CASSYSFGSTTDTQYF	TGTGCCAGCAGTTACTCGTTCGGTTCCACCACAGATACGCAGTATTTT
TRBJ2-1	.	TRBV14	TRBD2	CASSLGRAEGEQFF	TGTGCCAGCAGCCTCGGGAGGGCCGAGGGTGAGCAGTTCTTC
TRBJ2-2	.	TRBV18	.	CASSPDTNTGELFF	TGTGCCAGCTCACCGGACACTAACACCGGGGAGCTGTTTTTT
TRBJ2-4	few	TRBV27	.	CASRPNRGIQYF	TGTGCCAGCAGACCTAATAGAGGCATTCAGTACTTC
TRBJ1-1	.	TRBV10-3	.	CASSGTADTEAFF	TGTGCCAGCAGTGGTACAGCGGATACTGAAGCTTTCTTT
TRBJ2-1	.	TRBV5-4	.	CASNPGLTPNEQFF	TGTGCCAGCAATCCGGGACTCACCCCCAATGAGCAGTTCTTC
TRBJ2-1	few	TRBV7-2	.	CASSPDWGLYNEQFF	TGTGCCAGCAGCCCGGACTGGGGCCTATACAATGAGCAGTTCTTC
TRBJ2-7	few	TRBV18	.	CASSTGLTSYEQYF	TGTGCCAGCTCAACGGGACTTACTTCCTACGAGCAGTACTTC
TRBJ2-2	few	TRBV11-2	.	CASSLGGGTGELFF	TGTGCCAGCAGCTTAGGAGGCGGAACCGGGGAGCTGTTTTTT
TRBJ2-1	.	TRBV7-2	TRBD2	CASSLGPRGRAEQFF	TGTGCCAGCAGCTTAGGGCCTCGCGGGAGAGCTGAGCAGTTCTTC
TRBJ1-2	.	TRBV25-1	.	CASSADGFYGYTF	TGTGCCAGCAGTGCGGACGGATTCTATGGCTACACCTTC
TRBJ2-7	.	TRBV6-5	TRBD2	CASSWREGNEQYF	TGTGCCAGCAGTTGGCGGGAGGGCAACGAGCAGTACTTC
TRBJ2-1	.	TRBV11-2	.	CASSLPVTLRSYNEQFF	TGTGCCAGCAGCTTACCTGTCACACTCCGCTCCTACAATGAGCAGTTCTTC
TRBJ1-1	few	TRBV6-5	.	CASSYQPLTEAFF	TGTGCCAGCAGTTACCAACCTCTCACTGAAGCTTTCTTT
TRBJ2-5	few	TRBV18	TRBD1	CASSSGQVETQYF	TGTGCCAGCTCATCCGGACAGGTGGAGACCCAGTACTTC
TRBJ1-2	.	TRBV5-1	TRBD1	CASSIGDRSYGYTF	TGCGCCAGCAGCATAGGGGACAGATCCTATGGCTACACCTTC
TRBJ2-1	few	TRBV15	.	CATSRGPTQNSYNEQFF	TGTGCCACCAGCAGAGGCCCGACGCAAAATTCCTACAATGAGCAGTTCTTC
TRBJ2-1	few	TRBV19	TRBD2	CASSRRTSGILEQFF	TGTGCCAGTAGTAGGAGGACTAGCGGGATCCTTGAGCAGTTCTTC
TRBJ1-5	.	TRBV29-1	.	CSASAGGNQPQHF	TGCAGCGCCTCGGCTGGGGGCAATCAGCCCCAGCATTTT
TRBJ2-3	few	TRBV6-6	.	CASRRALTTDTQYF	TGTGCCAGCAGGAGGGCCTTGACCACAGATACGCAGTATTTT
TRBJ2-5	.	TRBV5-4	.	CASSFGVDSQETQYF	TGTGCCAGCAGCTTTGGAGTCGACAGCCAAGAGACCCAGTACTTC